Listed below are T cell receptor beta chains from one sample, sequenced in a study of Ad26.COV2.S vaccination and SARS-CoV-2 variants. Sequencing used immunoSEQ multiplex PCR; TCRdb keeps in-frame clones, though not all of them. The repertoire has some 480,000 clones, roughly nine tenths of them found once; the top ten carry about 13%. The sample in question was peripheral blood, obtained in a trial of Ad26.COV2.S vaccine versus placebo. All receptors come from a person aged 18-60 years who received the Ad26.COV2.S COVID-19 vaccine or a placebo. CDR3s include the opening cysteine and the closing phenylalanine or tryptophan. Each record gives: V gene, clone size, J gene, D gene, CDR3 DNA, CDR3 protein. A D gene is named only where the DNA matches it firmly. Clone size, where shown, is once, few, many, or a class for clones that have expanded.

V: TRBV29-1
size: NA
J: TRBJ1-2
D: NA
DNA: TGCAGCGTTGTACAGGACCATGGCTACACCTTC
CDR3: CSVVQDHGYTF

V: TRBV5-6
size: once
J: TRBJ2-3
D: NA
DNA: TGTGCCAGCAGCCGCTTGGATACGCAGTATTTT
CDR3: CASSRLDTQYF

V: TRBV5-4
size: NA
J: TRBJ1-2
D: NA
DNA: TGTGCCAGCAGCTTGGCGGGGGGGTTCGGATCCGTCGGCTATGGCTACACCTTC
CDR3: CASSLAGGFGSVGYGYTF

V: TRBV7-9
size: NA
J: TRBJ1-1
D: TRBD1
DNA: TGTGCCAGCAGACAGGACAGGGCCCTCAACACTGAAGCTTTCTTT
CDR3: CASRQDRALNTEAFF

V: TRBV7-9
size: NA
J: TRBJ2-3
D: NA
DNA: TGTGCCAGCAGCTCCTTACAGGGCGGCACAGATACGCAGTATTTT
CDR3: CASSSLQGGTDTQYF

V: TRBV11-2
size: NA
J: TRBJ2-1
D: NA
DNA: TGTGCCAGCAGCTTAGATCTGGGTAGAGCCCCTTACAATGAGCAGTTCTTC
CDR3: CASSLDLGRAPYNEQFF

V: TRBV10-3
size: NA
J: TRBJ2-2
D: NA
DNA: TGTGCCATCAGTGTCGGGGGCCTGAACACCGGGGAGCTGTTTTTT
CDR3: CAISVGGLNTGELFF

V: TRBV30
size: NA
J: TRBJ2-7
D: NA
DNA: TGTGCCTGGAGCGTAGGGTTCACCTACGAGCAGTACTTC
CDR3: CAWSVGFTYEQYF

V: TRBV5-4
size: NA
J: TRBJ2-3
D: NA
DNA: TGTGCCAGCAGCTCTGGGGCGACAGTAGAGAGAGATACGCAGTATTTT
CDR3: CASSSGATVERDTQYF

V: TRBV27
size: NA
J: TRBJ1-2
D: NA
DNA: TGTGCCAGCAGTTTATCGGGACCCCAGGGCTACACCTTC
CDR3: CASSLSGPQGYTF

V: TRBV29-1
size: NA
J: TRBJ2-1
D: NA
DNA: TGCAGCGCCCACCGTGGGGTCTACAATGAGCAGTTCTTC
CDR3: CSAHRGVYNEQFF

V: TRBV10-3
size: NA
J: TRBJ2-5
D: NA
DNA: TGTGCCATCAGCAGGGACTTTTCACAAGAGACCCAGTACTTC
CDR3: CAISRDFSQETQYF

V: TRBV5-1
size: NA
J: TRBJ2-1
D: NA
DNA: TGCGCCAGCAGCTTGGCCCACTACAATGAGCAGTTCTTC
CDR3: CASSLAHYNEQFF

V: TRBV5-1
size: NA
J: TRBJ1-2
D: TRBD1
DNA: TGCGCCAGCAGCTTGGAGACAGGGGTTGGCTACACCTTC
CDR3: CASSLETGVGYTF

V: TRBV19
size: NA
J: TRBJ1-2
D: NA
DNA: TGTGCCAGTAGTATTGGCAGGAGCTATGGCTACACCTTC
CDR3: CASSIGRSYGYTF

V: TRBV2
size: NA
J: TRBJ2-7
D: NA
DNA: TGTGCCAGCAGTGGACTGGCCGGGACCTACGAGCAGTACTTC
CDR3: CASSGLAGTYEQYF

V: TRBV28
size: NA
J: TRBJ1-2
D: NA
DNA: TGTGCCAGCGGGCCTAACTATGGCTACACCTTC
CDR3: CASGPNYGYTF

V: TRBV7-9
size: NA
J: TRBJ1-2
D: NA
DNA: TGTGCCAGCAGCTTAGGGTTGGGTCCTTATGGCTACACCTTC
CDR3: CASSLGLGPYGYTF

V: TRBV15
size: NA
J: TRBJ1-1
D: NA
DNA: TGTGCCACCAGTAGGGCGGCAACTGAAGCTTTCTTT
CDR3: CATSRAATEAFF

V: TRBV6-5
size: NA
J: TRBJ1-6
D: NA
DNA: TGTGCCAGCAGTTACTCGCCCAGCTCCTATAATTCACCCCTCCACTTT
CDR3: CASSYSPSSYNSPLHF

V: TRBV19
size: NA
J: TRBJ1-1
D: NA
DNA: TGTGCCAGTAGTATAGAGACTGAAGCTTTCTTT
CDR3: CASSIETEAFF

V: TRBV10-3
size: NA
J: TRBJ1-1
D: NA
DNA: TGTGCCATCCGGGAACAGGGCGAGGCTTTCTTT
CDR3: CAIREQGEAFF

V: TRBV2
size: NA
J: TRBJ2-1
D: TRBD2
DNA: TGTGCCAGCAGTCCAAGGACTAGCGGGAGAACTGAGCAGTTCTTC
CDR3: CASSPRTSGRTEQFF

V: TRBV18
size: NA
J: TRBJ1-6
D: NA
DNA: TGTGCCAGCTCACCGGGTCCCACGGGGAATTCACCCCTCCACTTT
CDR3: CASSPGPTGNSPLHF

V: TRBV4-1
size: few
J: TRBJ1-6
D: NA
DNA: TGCGCCAGCAGCCAAGATCCCGGTTCACCCCTCCACTTT
CDR3: CASSQDPGSPLHF

V: TRBV15
size: few
J: TRBJ2-2
D: NA
DNA: TGTGCCACCAGCACAAGGACAGTTAACAGGGAGCTGTTTTTT
CDR3: CATSTRTVNRELFF

V: TRBV19
size: NA
J: TRBJ2-7
D: NA
DNA: TGTGCCAGTACCCACCTCTTCCCGCGGGGCACGGAGGAGCAGTACTTC
CDR3: CASTHLFPRGTEEQYF

V: TRBV27
size: NA
J: TRBJ1-5
D: TRBD1
DNA: TGTGCCAGCAGTTTAACGTACTCTGGGACAGGGGACCCTGATAGCAATCAGCCCCAGCATTTT
CDR3: CASSLTYSGTGDPDSNQPQHF

V: TRBV29-1
size: NA
J: TRBJ2-7
D: NA
DNA: TGCAGCGCCCTGATGTCCGACTCCTACGAGCAGTACTTC
CDR3: CSALMSDSYEQYF

V: TRBV5-6
size: NA
J: TRBJ2-1
D: TRBD2
DNA: TGTGCCAGCAGCTTGGGGACTAGCGGGAGGGCCCGCGAGCAGTTCTTC
CDR3: CASSLGTSGRAREQFF

V: TRBV5-4
size: NA
J: TRBJ2-5
D: NA
DNA: TGTGCCAGCAGCTTGGGTGGCGGGAACCGGGCAGGAGAGACCCAGTACTTC
CDR3: CASSLGGGNRAGETQYF

V: TRBV6-2/TRBV6-3
size: NA
J: TRBJ2-7
D: TRBD1
DNA: TGTGCCAGCAGCCGGAGAGGGGGCAGGACCTACGAGCAGTACTTC
CDR3: CASSRRGGRTYEQYF